The 18 T cell receptor beta chains below were found in one sample sequenced in a study of T-cell memory formation after mild COVID-19. TCRdb re-analysed the 5' RACE reads in MiXCR, keeping a single row per CDR3 protein. This table holds hundreds of thousands of distinct CDR3 sequences, 17% found once. Sequencing input: PBMCs or a T cell subset sorted from them (not recorded which). These receptors originate from an adult woman who had mild COVID-19 (a few samples of this study predate the infection). Cell type and time point are not known.

This clonotype was observed a handful of times. V and J are TRBV28 and TRBJ1-1, with D possibly being TRBD1 (5 bases). Germline assignment: CDR1 MDHEN and CDR2 SYDVKM. V gave up 6 bases and J gave up 5 bases, with 16 bases separating them. The CDR3 runs 14 residues. CDR3 bases: TGTGCCAGCAGGTTCCCGGGGGGAAGGACTGAAGCTTTCTTT. It encodes CASRFPGGRTEAFF.

This clonotype was counted only a few times. J is TRBJ2-7 and V is TRBV6-2 or TRBV6-3; the D is unclear. V dropped 0 bases and J dropped 6 bases, with 18 bases sitting between them. CDR3 length equals 16 residues. Germline V gene sequence: CDR1 MNHEY, CDR2 SVGEGT. CDR3 bases: TGTGCCAGCAGTTACTCGGGCGGCCCTAACCACCGCGAGCAGTACTTC. Its protein product is CASSYSGGPNHREQYF.

This clonotype was seen a few times. V is TRBV12-3 or TRBV12-4 and J is TRBJ2-1; TRBD1 agrees at 11 bases. This CDR3 contains 15 residues. J lost 6 bases, V lost 6 bases, and 7 bases had no gene match. The CDR3 DNA reads TGTGCCAGCAGGCCCGGACAGGGGGCGGCCAATGAGCAGTTCTTC. Its translation is CASRPGQGAANEQFF.

The chain is built from TRBV5-1 and TRBJ2-5; 7 bases align to TRBD1. The CDR3 covers 14 residues. The junction had 3 bases not matched to a gene; V was cut back by 3 bases and J by 1 base. Germline CDR1 reads SGHRS; CDR2 reads YFSETQ. The CDR3 DNA sequence: TGCGCCAGCAGCTCAGGGGGTACCCAAGAGACCCAGTACTTC. Translated, it gives CASSSGGTQETQYF.

Here the CDR3 reads CASSITDRNYGYTF. CDR3 in DNA: TGTGCCAGCAGTATCACAGACCGGAACTATGGCTACACCTTC. The V call is TRBV12-3 or TRBV12-4, the J call TRBJ1-2; D remains ambiguous. The CDR3 extends over 14 amino acids. Trimming removed 5 bases from V and 2 bases from J, with 12 bases in between.

The rearrangement links TRBV11-2 to TRBJ2-5, with a tentative D call TRBD1 (6 bases). Looked up from germline, CDR1 is SGHAT and CDR2 is FQNNGV. V shed 5 bases and J shed 1 base, with 20 bases lying between them. The CDR3 is 17 amino acids. The CDR3 sequence: CASSPTQGPGFQETQYF. The CDR3 coding sequence is TGTGCCAGCAGCCCTACGCAGGGGCCGGGCTTCCAAGAGACCCAGTACTTC.

This clonotype was observed a handful of times. The V call is TRBV6-1, the J call TRBJ1-1; D is uncertain. The V gene's germline CDR1 is MNHNS and CDR2 SASEGT. The length of the CDR3 is 14 residues. V was clipped by 6 bases and J by 1 base, with 12 bases between them. The CDR3 DNA reads as TGTGCCAGCAGCTATCTAGGACGGAACACTGAAGCTTTCTTT. It specifies CASSYLGRNTEAFF.

This clonotype was counted between two and nine times. The J gene is TRBJ1-4, the V gene TRBV7-2, with 7 bases that match TRBD1. The germline CDR1 and CDR2 sequences are SGHTA and FQGNSA. Trimming removed 4 bases from V and 5 bases from J; junction bases left unmatched: 1. The CDR3 has 13 amino acids. The CDR3 reads CASSSTGNEKLFF. The CDR3 DNA sequence: TGTGCCAGCAGCTCGACAGGGAATGAAAAACTGTTTTTT.

J is TRBJ2-7 and V is TRBV7-2; TRBD1 matches at 7 bases. Germline values: CDR1 SGHTA, CDR2 FQGNSA. The CDR3 is made up of 17 amino acids. The V and J ends lost 0 bases and 2 bases, in that order; junction bases with no gene match: 10. This CDR3 is CASSLASDRAPPYEQYF. CDR3 nucleotides: TGTGCCAGCAGCTTAGCTTCCGACAGGGCCCCACCCTACGAGCAGTACTTC. The whole variable domain, filled in from reference TRBV7-2 and TRBJ2-7, reads GAGVSQSPSNKVTEKGKDVELRCDPISGHTALYWYRQSLGQGLEFLIYFQGNSAPDKSGLPSDRFSAERTGGSVSTLTIQRTQQEDSAVYLCASSLASDRAPPYEQYFGPGTRLTVT.

This chain uses TRBV6-2 or TRBV6-3 with TRBJ2-2; D may be TRBD1 (5 bases). Trimming took 3 bases from V and 2 from J, leaving 16 bases between them. The CDR3 length is 17 residues. Germline V gives CDR1 MNHEY, CDR2 SVGEGT. The CDR3 DNA sequence: TGTGCCAGCAGTTATACTCAGGGATTACCTAACACCGGGGAGCTGTTTTTT. This encodes CASSYTQGLPNTGELFF.

The V call is TRBV5-1, the J call TRBJ2-3; D gene uncertain. This CDR3 region has 15 residues. The V gene's germline CDR1 is SGHRS and CDR2 YFSETQ. Trimming stripped 3 bases from V and 2 bases from J, with 13 bases between. CDR3 region: CASSSGGHSTDTQYF. DNA for the CDR3: TGCGCCAGCAGCTCTGGTGGGCACTCCACAGATACGCAGTATTTT.

In this sample, this clonotype turned up a few times. A clone one base away is much larger, so this may be a read error. The chain couples TRBV7-2 to TRBJ2-3; D unclear. The V end was cut by 5 bases, the J end by 0 bases, with 6 bases between. Germline CDR1 SGHTA, CDR2 FQGNSA. The CDR3 length is 13 residues. CDR3 nucleotides: TGTGCCAGCAGCACCTCTAGCACAGATACGCAGTATTTT. It translates to CASSTSSTDTQYF.

This clonotype was seen a few times. This chain links TRBV7-9 with TRBJ1-2; D perhaps matches TRBD1 (6 bases). The germline V and J ends were trimmed by 5 bases and 8 bases, with 15 bases remaining between them. The CDR3 has 13 amino acids. Germline loops: CDR1 SEHNR, CDR2 FQNEAQ (reference sequence). The CDR3 reads CASSQTGVFGYTF. The DNA for the CDR3 is TGTGCCAGCAGCCAGACAGGAGTTTTCGGCTACACCTTC.

There are a few counts of this clonotype. The V and J genes are TRBV24-1 and TRBJ2-2; TRBD2 might be the D (5 bases). The CDR3 totals 19 residues. Germline CDR1 reads KGHDR; CDR2 reads SFDVKD. The V and J ends lost 0 bases and 2 bases respectively, with 18 bases between them. CDR3 sequence (DNA): TGTGCCACCAGTGATTTGCCCGGCGGAGGTGTGGGTAACACCGGGGAGCTGTTTTTT. Protein product: CATSDLPGGGVGNTGELFF.

This clonotype turned up a few times. This chain joins TRBV12-3 or TRBV12-4 and TRBJ2-1; D unresolved. Trimming took 1 base from V and 8 from J, leaving 9 bases between them. The CDR3 length is 13 residues. The CDR3 DNA sequence: TGTGCCAGCAGTTTAGTAATGTTAGATGAGCAGTTCTTC. This codes for CASSLVMLDEQFF.

This clonotype was seen more than once but under ten times. The rearrangement uses TRBV11-1 and TRBJ2-7; D ambiguous. The V end was cut by 4 bases, the J end by 0 bases, with 13 bases between. Germline CDR1 is SGHAT and CDR2 is FQDESV (reference sequence). The CDR3 has 15 residues. The CDR3 reads CASSYSQVSSYEQYF. In nucleotides, the CDR3 is TGTGCCAGCAGCTACAGCCAGGTTAGCTCCTACGAGCAGTACTTC.

This clonotype was counted between two and nine times. J is TRBJ1-2 and V is TRBV7-6, with 9 bases that match TRBD1. V lost 0 bases and J lost 8; bases outside the gene matches: 10. Germline loops: CDR1 SGHVS, CDR2 FNYEAQ. The length of the CDR3 is 16 residues. CDR3 nucleotides: TGTGCCAGCAGCTTAGCTCCTACAGGGGGCGCGGAAGGCTACACCTTC. Its protein is CASSLAPTGGAEGYTF.

The table lists this clonotype with a few counts. This chain uses TRBV4-1 with TRBJ1-1; 7 nucleotides match TRBD1. Trimming cost V 4 bases and J 4 bases; bases outside gene matches: 6. The germline V gene encodes CDR1 MGHRA and CDR2 YSYEKL. CDR3 length: 14 residues. CDR3 DNA: TGCGCCAGCAGCCGAGTACAGGGGATCACTGAAGCTTTCTTT. The encoded protein is CASSRVQGITEAFF.